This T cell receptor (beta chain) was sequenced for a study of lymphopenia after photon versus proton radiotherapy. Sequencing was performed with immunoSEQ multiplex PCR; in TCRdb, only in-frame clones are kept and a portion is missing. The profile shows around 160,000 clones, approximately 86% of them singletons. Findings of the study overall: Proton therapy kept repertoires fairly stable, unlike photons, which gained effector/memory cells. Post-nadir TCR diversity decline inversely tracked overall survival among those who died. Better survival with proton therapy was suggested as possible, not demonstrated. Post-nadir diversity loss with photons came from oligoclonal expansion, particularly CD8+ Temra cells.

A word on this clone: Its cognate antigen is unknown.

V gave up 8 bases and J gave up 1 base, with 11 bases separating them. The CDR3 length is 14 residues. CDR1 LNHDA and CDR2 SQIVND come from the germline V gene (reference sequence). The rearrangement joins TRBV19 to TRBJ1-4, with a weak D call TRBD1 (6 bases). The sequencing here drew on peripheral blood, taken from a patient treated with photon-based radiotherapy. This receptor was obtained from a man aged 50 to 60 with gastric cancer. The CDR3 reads CASAEQGTNEKLFF. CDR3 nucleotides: TGTGCCAGTGCTGAACAGGGAACTAATGAAAAACTGTTTTTT.